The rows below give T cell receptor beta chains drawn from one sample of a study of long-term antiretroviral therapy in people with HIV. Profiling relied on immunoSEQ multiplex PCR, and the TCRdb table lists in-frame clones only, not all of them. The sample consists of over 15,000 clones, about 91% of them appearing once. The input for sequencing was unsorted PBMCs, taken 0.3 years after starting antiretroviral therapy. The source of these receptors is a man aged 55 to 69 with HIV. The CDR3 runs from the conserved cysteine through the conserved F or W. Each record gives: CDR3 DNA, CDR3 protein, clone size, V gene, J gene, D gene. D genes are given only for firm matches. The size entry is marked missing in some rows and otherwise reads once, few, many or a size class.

TGTGCCACCTCACCGGGCAGGGAAGAATATTTTAGCAATCAGCCCCAGCATTTT	CATSPGREEYFSNQPQHF	.	TRBV2	TRBJ1-5	.
TGTGCCAGCAGCTTGGGACAGGGGGACGAGCAGTACTTC	CASSLGQGDEQYF	.	TRBV7-3	TRBJ2-7	TRBD1
TGCGCCAGCAGCCTGGGGCTAGCGGGAGGGCCGGGAAATGAGCAGTTCTTC	CASSLGLAGGPGNEQFF	.	TRBV5-1	TRBJ2-1	TRBD2
TGCGCCAGCAGCCAACCCTCTAGCACAGATACGCAGTATTTT	CASSQPSSTDTQYF	once	TRBV5-1	TRBJ2-3	.
TGCGCCAGCAGCCAAGAGACGGCCCAAGAGACCCAGTACTTC	CASSQETAQETQYF	.	TRBV4-3	TRBJ2-5	.
TGCAGCGTTGTAGGAGGAACTGAAGCTTTCTTT	CSVVGGTEAFF	.	TRBV29-1	TRBJ1-1	.
TGTGCCAGTAGTTCGGAGACAGGGCGTCCCACCGGGGAGCTGTTTTTT	CASSSETGRPTGELFF	.	TRBV19	TRBJ2-2	TRBD1
TGTGCCAGCAGTCGTACCAAGACTAGCGGGGTCTTCCAAGAGACCCAGTACTTC	CASSRTKTSGVFQETQYF	.	TRBV7-2	TRBJ2-5	TRBD2
TGCAGCGTTACGACAGGGCAAGAGACCCAGTACTTC	CSVTTGQETQYF	once	TRBV29-1	TRBJ2-5	TRBD1
TGTGCCAGTTCTCAGGGGCACTATGGCTACACCTTC	CASSQGHYGYTF	.	TRBV6-1	TRBJ1-2	.
TGTGCCAGCAGCTTATTGGGGGGGGGCACCGGGGAGCTGTTTTTT	CASSLLGGGTGELFF	.	TRBV7-3	TRBJ2-2	TRBD2
TGTGCCAGCAGTCCCTTTAGGTCAGGGTCAAGGCAGCCCCAGCATTTT	CASSPFRSGSRQPQHF	.	TRBV2	TRBJ1-5	.
TGCGCCAGCAGCCAAGTAGAGACTAGCTCCTATAATTCACCCCTCCACTTT	CASSQVETSSYNSPLHF	.	TRBV4-1	TRBJ1-6	.
TGCGCCAGCAGCCAATCTAGCGGGACCACAGATACGCAGTATTTT	CASSQSSGTTDTQYF	.	TRBV4-1	TRBJ2-3	TRBD2